This T cell receptor (beta chain) was observed in a study of cytomegalovirus exposure and HLA in healthy donors. This CDR3 region has 15 residues. The germline gives CDR1 LGHNA, CDR2 YNFKEQ. V lost 1 base, J lost 1 base, and 1 base stayed unmatched. PCR used 60 Vbeta primers and 13 Jbeta primers. Clones were read by immunoSEQ multiplex PCR, and TCRdb kept only the in-frame ones, dropping some. Of roughly 200,000 clones listed, approximately 80% were seen once; the top ten hold roughly 1.6%. The clonotype comes from a woman in her late teens or twenties in good health and CMV-seronegative. The sequenced sample was PBMCs. J is TRBJ1-1 and V is TRBV4-2; 9 nucleotides agree with TRBD1. The CDR3 coding sequence is TGTGCCAGCAGCCAAGGGACAGGGGCGAACACTGAAGCTTTCTTT. Its translation: CASSQGTGANTEAFF.